This TCR beta chain is from a study of vaccination effects on CD4 cells after COVID-19 (dated by TCRdb to between 2021 and 2024). About the study as a whole: Each participant got two doses of an mRNA SARS-CoV-2 vaccine, either BNT162b2 or mRNA-1273. The study compared SARS-CoV-2 spike-specific CD4+ TCR repertoires before and after mRNA vaccination in COVID-19 convalescent patients and infection-naive vaccine recipients. Cultures from other donors in the study were sequenced with the Oncomine TCR Beta short-read assay on an Illumina iSeq 100. A total of more than 8 COVID-19 convalescent patients and a few SARS-CoV-2-naive healthy vaccine recipients were included in the full study.

To identify antigen-specific CD4+ T cell clonotypes by their expansion, the ViraFEST assay first stimulated PBMC with viral peptide pools and then applied TCR sequencing. After less than 13 days of culture, CD4+ T cells were isolated with the EasySep CD4+ T cell isolation kit. The absence of prior SARS-CoV-2 infection in healthy vaccine recipients was confirmed by negative nucleocapsid antibodies before and after vaccination. Each well held fewer than 2.5 million PBMC cultured in IMDM containing roughly 5% human AB serum, 8 to 10 IU/ml IL-2 and gentamicin, along with 8 to 10 ug/ml peptides. On days 3 and 7, half of the culture medium was replaced with fresh IL-2-containing medium. Unless otherwise noted, each peptide stimulation condition was cultured in triplicate wells. Using Ficoll-Paque Plus gradient centrifugation, PBMC were separated from whole blood and then either used fresh or cryopreserved at -140C. The overlapping peptide pools covered the spike proteins of SARS-CoV-2 as well as those of the common cold coronaviruses HCoV-NL63, HCoV-OC43 and HCoV-229E. The QIAamp micro DNA kit was used to extract genomic DNA from the cultured CD4+ T cells.

In the case of this clone: Its antigen is still unknown. One base away there is no much larger clone; base qualities are not given.

In the germline V gene, CDR1 corresponds to ENHRY and CDR2 to SYGVKD. The CDR3 sequence holds 14 residues, the cysteine and phenylalanine included. The retained sequence is limited to the CDR3, 42 bases, with the frame set at the first base. A distance of 11 bases separates the germline ends of V and J, which lose 8 bases and 0 bases respectively. Broad study findings and their caveats: Marked clonal contraction was observed in both infection-induced and vaccine-induced clones at late post-vaccination timepoints, consistent with waning T cell responses. Limitations of the study were the small number of convalescent patients and the absence of early post-infection timepoints. In healthy vaccine recipients, vaccine-induced clones were almost all SARS-CoV-2 mono-reactive, with only 1 of 255 cross-reactive with common cold coronaviruses.

Libraries were prepared through the immunoSEQ multiplex PCR assay. DNA from the CD4+ T cells that had been cultured and isolated underwent TCR beta CDR3 sequencing. Turning to the authors' computational methods: Non-productive TCR sequences were removed and reads were trimmed to the CDR3 region, keeping CDR3s of at least 7 amino acids. Antigen-specific clonotypes were identified using the MANAFEST web app by comparison of expansion in peptide wells against reference cultures. To count as positive, a clone had to show expansion at FDR<0.05 compared with the reference and with all other wells, an odds ratio above 5, and a frequency above 0.1% in two replicate wells. A clonotype was defined as cross-reactive if the clonotype was significantly expanded both in SARS-CoV-2 spike wells and in at least one common cold coronavirus spike condition. Using the stringdist R package, CDR3 similarity was measured by Levenshtein distance, and unrooted trees were constructed with ape in R 3.6.1. TCRdb obtained this table from immuneACCESS and retained in-frame rearrangements with V and J assigned. These tables miss some clones; where compared with another copy, unresolved V genes account for less than half of the shortfall, and the remainder is unexplained. V, J and clone size derive from that table, while D and trimming were established from the DNA sequence. The sample profile shows approximately 44,000 clones; around three quarters of them were found once. The ten largest account for about 3% of the sample.

The receptor's source is a human donor who received a COVID-19 vaccine. The sequences come from CD4+ T cells from PBMCs cultured with HCoV-NL63 spike peptides, collected before COVID-19 vaccination. The cell subset or site label for this specimen denotes: HCoV-NL63 spike overlapping peptide pool stimulation. The receptor chain draws on TRBV10-3 and TRBJ2-1, with no reliable assignment of the D segment. Here the CDR3 is given as CAIGTKGSYNEQFF. The sequence in DNA is TGTGCCATCGGTACTAAGGGCTCCTACAATGAGCAGTTCTTC.